The 17 T cell receptor beta chains given below trace back to one sample, sequenced in a study of T cell responses to AZD1222 COVID-19 vaccine. Using immunoSEQ multiplex PCR, the repertoire was profiled, and TCRdb retains in-frame clones only, with some absent. The table lists tens of thousands of clones, roughly 90% of them singletons. This specimen was peripheral blood, taken 28 days after the second AZD1222 dose. The receptor set was obtained from an adult who received the AZD1222 COVID-19 vaccine.

The chain has TRBV5-1 and TRBJ2-7; 9 bases agree with TRBD1. The CDR3 length is 16 residues. Germline CDR1 reads SGHRS; CDR2 reads YFSETQ. V dropped 3 bases and J dropped 2; count of bases not matched to a gene: 9. The CDR3 DNA follows: TGCGCCAGCAGCTCAGCCCCCGGGACAGGGCCCTACGAGCAGTACTTC. This translates into CASSSAPGTGPYEQYF.

The chain couples TRBV6-4 to TRBJ2-2; D not certain. The V and J ends lost 4 bases and 0 bases respectively, with 9 bases between them. The CDR3 consists of 15 residues. Germline CDR1 reads MRHNA; CDR2 reads SNTAGT. CDR3 protein: CASSAEFSNTGELFF. In DNA form, the CDR3 reads TGTGCCAGCAGTGCGGAATTTTCGAACACCGGGGAGCTGTTTTTT.

The chain joins TRBV2 to TRBJ2-7; D is unresolved. The germline gives CDR1 SNHLY, CDR2 FYNNEI. Trimming pared 6 bases from V and 2 bases from J, leaving 8 bases between. The CDR3 covers 12 residues. The CDR3 reads CASRSDPYEQYF. The DNA of the CDR3 is TGTGCCAGCAGGTCCGATCCCTACGAGCAGTACTTC. Looking up the rest from reference TRBV2 and TRBJ2-7 gives the full variable domain: EPEVTQTPSHQVTQMGQEVILRCVPISNHLYFYWYRQILGQKVEFLVSFYNNEISEKSEIFDDQFSVERPDGSNFTLKIRSTKLEDSAMYFCASRSDPYEQYFGPGTRLTVT.

The J gene is TRBJ2-2, the V gene TRBV18; a possible D gene is TRBD1 (6 bases). CDR1 KGHSH and CDR2 LQKENI come from the germline V gene. Trimming removed 3 bases from V and 5 bases from J, with 28 bases in between. The CDR3 is 20 amino acids. The CDR3 loop is CASSPVPLDSRPTRTGELFF. The CDR3 nucleotides read TGTGCCAGCTCACCCGTACCCCTGGACAGCCGACCAACTCGGACCGGGGAGCTGTTTTTT.

In DNA, the CDR3 is TGTGCCAGCTCACCGGGGGAACCCTACGAGCAGTACTTC. Its protein is CASSPGEPYEQYF. The chain is built from TRBV18 and TRBJ2-7; D possibly uses TRBD1 or TRBD2 (5 bases each). Germline CDR1 is KGHSH and CDR2 is LQKENI. Trimming removed 3 bases at V and 2 bases at J, with 8 bases between. The CDR3 is 13 residues long.

The chain uses TRBV25-1 and TRBJ1-6, with 8 bases lining up with TRBD1. V trimming: 6 bases; J trimming: 6 bases; junction bases outside the gene matches: 4. In germline, CDR1 is MGHDK, CDR2 SYGVNS. The CDR3 totals 14 residues. CDR3 DNA sequence: TGTGCCAGCAGGACAGGGGCTAGTAATTCACCCCTCCACTTT. Translation: CASRTGASNSPLHF. The complete variable domain, with remaining parts taken from reference TRBV25-1 and TRBJ1-6, reads EADIYQTPRYLVIGTGKKITLECSQTMGHDKMYWYQQDPGMELHLIHYSYGVNSTEKGDLSSESTVSRIRTEHFPLTLESARPSHTSQYLCASRTGASNSPLHFGNGTRLTVT.

The chain is built from TRBV10-1 and TRBJ2-2; no clear D gene. CDR3 length: 18 residues. In germline, CDR1 is WNHNN, CDR2 SYGVQD (reference sequence). With 8 bases removed from V and 1 base from J, the gap between germline ends came to 23 bases. The CDR3 bases are TGCGCCAGCTACCGGCCACGGATTCTCAGGCGGAACACCGGGGAGCTGTTTTTT. Protein sequence: CASYRPRILRRNTGELFF.

The chain joins TRBV20-1 to TRBJ2-7, with a possible D match to TRBD2 (6 bases). V lost 1 base and J 7 bases, leaving 8 bases between the germline ends. The CDR3 contains 11 residues. CDR1 is DFQATT, CDR2 SNEGSKA, per germline (reference sequence). DNA of the CDR3: TGCAGTGCTAGAGGGGGAGGAGAGCAGTACTTC. Amino acids: CSARGGGEQYF.

This rearrangement joins TRBV4-1 to TRBJ1-4; 9 bases match TRBD1. J was trimmed by 0 bases and V by 4 bases; bases with no gene match: 3. The CDR3 runs to 16 residues. Germline lookup yields CDR1 MGHRA and CDR2 YSYEKL. This CDR3 is CASSPRQGATNEKLFF. CDR3 sequence (DNA): TGCGCCAGCAGCCCCCGACAGGGGGCAACTAATGAAAAACTGTTTTTT.

The genes are TRBV5-5 and TRBJ1-5; D remains ambiguous. CDR3 length: 12 amino acids. Germline values: CDR1 SGHKS, CDR2 YYEKEE (reference sequence). Trimming cost V 5 bases and J 5 bases, with 8 bases left between them. The DNA for the CDR3 is TGTGCCAGCAGAGAGGGAGATCAGCCCCAGCATTTT. Protein product: CASREGDQPQHF.

This clone was counted once. CDR3 region: CASSSRRTGWDTEAFF. CDR3 coding DNA: TGCGCCAGCAGCTCTAGAAGGACAGGGTGGGACACTGAAGCTTTCTTT. V is TRBV5-1 and J is TRBJ1-1; 8 bases match TRBD1. Germline V gene lookup returns CDR1 SGHRS and CDR2 YFSETQ. J was trimmed by 3 bases and V by 3 bases; bases with no gene match: 10. This CDR3 is built from 16 residues.

The chain couples TRBV28 to TRBJ1-1, with D possibly TRBD1 on 6 matching bases. CDR1 is MDHEN and CDR2 is SYDVKM in the germline V gene. The CDR3 totals 15 residues. The germline V and J ends were trimmed by 1 base and 4 bases, with 13 bases remaining between them. The CDR3 is CASSLLRGGRTEAFF. Here the CDR3 DNA reads TGTGCCAGCAGTTTATTGCGGGGGGGCCGCACTGAAGCTTTCTTT.

The rearrangement uses TRBV5-1 and TRBJ1-1, with D possibly TRBD1 on 5 matching bases. The V end lost 0 bases, the J end lost 1 base, and 13 bases lay between the germline ends. The CDR3 consists of 16 residues. The germline V gene encodes CDR1 SGHRS and CDR2 YFSETQ. The CDR3 nucleotides read TGCGCCAGCAGCTTGGACCCAGGAACAGGGAACACTGAAGCTTTCTTT. This codes for CASSLDPGTGNTEAFF.

The rearrangement uses TRBV28 and TRBJ2-1; perhaps TRBD2 as D (7 bases). The V end was cut by 9 bases, the J end by 1 base, with 25 bases between. The CDR3 has 18 residues. Germline V gene sequence: CDR1 MDHEN, CDR2 SYDVKM. The CDR3, as DNA: TGTGCCAGAGAATCCCAAGGGAGGGGGTATGGATCCTACAATGAGCAGTTCTTC. Translation gives CARESQGRGYGSYNEQFF.

This clone occurred once. The chain uses TRBV2 and TRBJ2-2, with D unclear. The germline CDR1 and CDR2 sequences are SNHLY and FYNNEI. The CDR3 has 14 residues. V lost 6 bases, J lost 1 base, and 9 bases lay in between. CDR3 sequence (DNA): TGTGCCAGCAGGGGTAGCTTGAACACCGGGGAGCTGTTTTTT. It yields the protein CASRGSLNTGELFF. Full variable domain (remainder filled in from reference TRBV2 and TRBJ2-2): EPEVTQTPSHQVTQMGQEVILRCVPISNHLYFYWYRQILGQKVEFLVSFYNNEISEKSEIFDDQFSVERPDGSNFTLKIRSTKLEDSAMYFCASRGSLNTGELFFGEGSRLTVL.

This chain links TRBV11-2 with TRBJ1-4, with 9 bases lining up with TRBD1. With V trimmed by 2 bases and J by 12 bases, 10 bases remained unmatched. This CDR3 is built from 15 residues. Germline CDR1 SGHAT, CDR2 FQNNGV. CDR3 in amino acids: CASSLNPTGGTQLFF. The CDR3 nucleotides read TGTGCCAGCAGCTTAAACCCGACAGGGGGGACCCAACTGTTTTTT.

CDR3 residues: CASPHGRDRCYGYTF. For the CDR3, the DNA is TGTGCAAGTCCCCACGGGAGGGATAGATGCTATGGCTACACCTTC. This chain connects TRBV12-2 to TRBJ1-2. TRBV12-2 is a recognized pseudogene. The CDR3 has 15 residues.